These 21 T cell receptor beta chains were all obtained from the same sample, sequenced in a study of neoadjuvant anti-PD-1 for oral cavity cancer. The protocol was immunoSEQ multiplex PCR, while the TCRdb copy is restricted to in-frame clones and leaves out a portion. This table has 73,000 or so clones, about 88% appearing once. Time point specified: after neoadjuvant nivolumab, at surgical resection. The source material was PBMCs, sampled after nivolumab (anti-PD-1) treatment. The receptor set was obtained from a person between 40 and 85 years old with oral cavity squamous cell carcinoma.

The chain links TRBV29-1 to TRBJ1-4, with D tentatively TRBD1 (6 bases). The CDR3 length is 15 residues. V was trimmed by 3 bases and J by 4 bases, leaving 15 bases between them. Germline V gene data show CDR1 as SQVTM and CDR2 as ANQGSEA. CDR3 sequence reads: CSVEAGTPFNEKLFF. The DNA of the CDR3 is TGCAGCGTTGAGGCCGGGACACCATTTAATGAAAAACTGTTTTTT.

This chain links TRBV27 with TRBJ1-1; D remains ambiguous. The CDR3 extends over 13 amino acids. Looked up from germline, CDR1 is MNHEY and CDR2 is SMNVEV (reference sequence). The ends were cut back, 3 bases at V and 1 base at J, with 6 bases in the middle. The CDR3 here is CASSLARNTEAFF. DNA for the CDR3: TGTGCCAGCAGTTTGGCCAGGAACACTGAAGCTTTCTTT.

CDR3 region: CASSVDETWGDTQYF. The CDR3, as DNA: TGTGCCAGCAGCGTAGATGAGACCTGGGGGGATACGCAGTATTTT. This chain joins TRBV9 and TRBJ2-3, with D perhaps being TRBD1 or TRBD2 (5 bases each). The CDR3 has 15 residues. The V gene's germline CDR1 is SGDLS and CDR2 YYNGEE. Trimming took off 0 bases at V and 6 bases at J, with 14 bases between the two ends.

V usage is TRBV7-3 and J usage is TRBJ2-2; 7 nucleotides agree with TRBD2. The V gene end was trimmed by 2 bases and the J gene end by 0 bases; junction bases not matched to a gene: 9. In germline, CDR1 is SGHTA, CDR2 FQGTGA. The CDR3 loop spans 18 amino acids. CDR3 DNA sequence: TGTGCCAGCAGCTTAGGGGCGGGAGTGGGGCCGAACACCGGGGAGCTGTTTTTT. This codes for CASSLGAGVGPNTGELFF.

The gene calls are TRBV9 and TRBJ2-5; 10 nucleotides match TRBD1. Looked up from germline, CDR1 is SGDLS and CDR2 is YYNGEE. The CDR3 is made up of 16 amino acids. The ends lost 3 bases at V and 1 base at J; junction bases unmatched: 6. The CDR3 loop reads CASSARGDRGQETQYF. In DNA, the CDR3 is TGTGCCAGCAGCGCCCGTGGGGACAGGGGCCAAGAGACCCAGTACTTC. Together with reference TRBV9 and TRBJ2-5, the CDR3 gives the full variable domain: DSGVTQTPKHLITATGQRVTLRCSPRSGDLSVYWYQQSLDQGLQFLIQYYNGEERAKGNILERFSAQQFPDLHSELNLSSLELGDSALYFCASSARGDRGQETQYFGPGTRLLVL.

This rearrangement joins TRBV2 to TRBJ1-2; D is unclear. V lost 7 bases and J 7 bases, leaving 16 bases between the germline ends. The V gene's germline CDR1 is SNHLY and CDR2 FYNNEI. The CDR3 contains 13 residues. The CDR3: CASKPAVGSGYTF. The CDR3, as DNA: TGTGCCAGCAAGCCGGCGGTGGGTTCTGGCTACACCTTC. Full variable domain (missing parts from reference TRBV2 and TRBJ1-2): EPEVTQTPSHQVTQMGQEVILRCVPISNHLYFYWYRQILGQKVEFLVSFYNNEISEKSEIFDDQFSVERPDGSNFTLKIRSTKLEDSAMYFCASKPAVGSGYTFGSGTRLTVV.

The rearrangement uses TRBV5-4 and TRBJ2-7; 13 bases fit TRBD2. CDR1 and CDR2 (germline): SGHNT, YYREEE (reference sequence). The CDR3 sequence is 16 residues long. The trim removed 0 bases at V and 4 bases at J, leaving 4 bases unmatched. CDR3 protein: CASSLGGLAGSYEQYF. Written as DNA, the CDR3 is TGTGCCAGCAGCTTGGGGGGACTAGCGGGAAGTTACGAGCAGTACTTC.

This clone came up once. V and J are TRBV6-5 and TRBJ2-7; 9 positions match TRBD1. CDR3 size: 15 residues. Germline CDR1 is MNHEY and CDR2 is SVGAGI. Trimming removed 0 bases from V and 1 base from J; junction bases left unmatched: 1. This CDR3 is CASSYSDRGSYEQYF. In nucleotides, the CDR3 is TGTGCCAGCAGTTACTCCGACAGGGGGTCCTACGAGCAGTACTTC.

The chain recombines TRBV2 with TRBJ1-5; no clear D gene. Trimming cost V 5 bases and J 1 base, with 15 bases left between them. CDR1 and CDR2 (germline): SNHLY, FYNNEI. This CDR3 contains 16 residues. CDR3 residues: CASSSRTLPSNQPQHF. CDR3 coding DNA: TGTGCCAGCAGTTCTAGGACCCTACCAAGCAATCAGCCCCAGCATTTT.

The CDR3 loop is CSVGLYNEQFF. In DNA, the CDR3 is TGCAGCGTTGGGCTCTACAATGAGCAGTTCTTC. V is TRBV29-1 and J is TRBJ2-1; D ambiguous. The CDR3 runs to 11 residues. Germline values: CDR1 SQVTM, CDR2 ANQGSEA. Trimming cost V 4 bases and J 3 bases, with 4 bases left between them.

The chain joins TRBV11-3 to TRBJ2-2; D not certain. Trimming removed 5 bases at V and 8 bases at J, with 9 bases between. Germline-derived CDR1 and CDR2 are SGHNT and YENEEA. The CDR3 covers 12 residues. The CDR3 region has the DNA TGTGCCAGCAGCCCGGAGACAGGGGAGCTGTTTTTT. Translated: CASSPETGELFF.

V usage is TRBV2 and J usage is TRBJ2-5; 7 nucleotides agree with TRBD2. The junction had 6 bases not matched to a gene; V was cut back by 6 bases and J by 5 bases. Germline V gene lookup returns CDR1 SNHLY and CDR2 FYNNEI. The CDR3 is 13 residues long. The CDR3 protein is CASRGTIGETQYF. The DNA of the CDR3 is TGTGCCAGCAGAGGGACTATAGGGGAGACCCAGTACTTC.

The J gene is TRBJ1-1, the V gene TRBV25-1; D gene unclear. The CDR3 has 13 amino acids. CDR1 and CDR2 from the germline V gene are MGHDK and SYGVNS. V shed 1 base and J shed 5 bases, with 8 bases lying between them. CDR3 in amino acids: CASSEFKDTEAFF. In DNA form, the CDR3 reads TGTGCCAGCAGTGAATTTAAGGATACTGAAGCTTTCTTT.

The chain employs TRBV7-8 and TRBJ1-5; 8 bases line up with TRBD1. From germline, CDR1 is SGHVS and CDR2 FQNEAQ. V was clipped by 5 bases and J by 2 bases; unmatched bases: 8. This CDR3 comprises 16 residues. For the CDR3, the DNA is TGTGCCAGCAGCCCTGACAGGGGCGGTCGCAATCAGCCCCAGCATTTT. This encodes CASSPDRGGRNQPQHF.

The rearrangement uses TRBV27 and TRBJ1-1, with D uncertain. The CDR3 is 13 residues long. V was cut by 6 bases and J by 2 bases, with 10 bases left in between. CDR1 and CDR2 (germline): MNHEY, SMNVEV (reference sequence). The CDR3 is CASRNDLNTEAFF. Written as DNA, the CDR3 is TGTGCCAGCAGGAACGACCTCAACACTGAAGCTTTCTTT.

This CDR3 is CASSTGDEQFF. The DNA of the CDR3 is TGTGCCAGTAGTACAGGGGATGAGCAGTTCTTC. This chain uses TRBV19 with TRBJ2-1; D perhaps matches TRBD1 (6 bases). CDR1 LNHDA and CDR2 SQIVND come from the germline V gene (reference sequence). The V gene lost 4 bases and the J gene lost 8 bases, with 6 bases spanning the gap. The CDR3 has 11 amino acids.

The chain uses TRBV9 and TRBJ2-3, with a tentative D call TRBD2 (5 bases). The V end lost 4 bases, the J end lost 6 bases, and 15 bases lay between the germline ends. CDR1 and CDR2 (germline): SGDLS, YYNGEE. CDR3 length equals 14 residues. The chain's CDR3 is CASSLLDGEDTQYF. The DNA of the CDR3 is TGTGCCAGCAGCCTCCTGGACGGGGAGGATACGCAGTATTTT.

The rearrangement joins TRBV4-1 to TRBJ2-6; TRBD1 aligns across 8 bases. Losses at the gene ends were 4 bases for V and 2 bases for J; bases not matched to a gene: 4. Germline lookup yields CDR1 MGHRA and CDR2 YSYEKL. The CDR3 runs to 16 residues. The CDR3 reads CASSPRQGTGANVLTF. CDR3 in DNA: TGCGCCAGCAGCCCACGACAGGGGACTGGGGCCAACGTCCTGACTTTC.

This sequence joins TRBV2 and TRBJ1-2, with D unresolved. Trimming stripped 3 bases from V and 4 bases from J, with 3 bases between. The CDR3 is made up of 11 amino acids. Germline CDR1 reads SNHLY; CDR2 reads FYNNEI. CDR3 protein: CASSDGYGYTF. CDR3 in DNA: TGTGCCAGCAGTGACGGCTATGGCTACACCTTC.

CDR3 nucleotide sequence: TGTGCCAGCAGTGAAGTAAGGGGAGTTTCTGGAAACACCATATATTTT. Its protein product is CASSEVRGVSGNTIYF. This chain joins TRBV6-1 and TRBJ1-3, with a possible D match to TRBD1 (5 bases). From germline, CDR1 is MNHNS and CDR2 SASEGT. Trimming took off 1 base at V and 1 base at J, with 11 bases between the two ends. The CDR3 is 16 residues long.

The chain combines TRBV9 with TRBJ2-1, with TRBD1 matching over 8 bases. The CDR3 runs 16 residues. V lost 3 bases and J lost 3; bases outside the gene matches: 8. Germline V lookup: CDR1 SGDLS, CDR2 YYNGEE. The CDR3 region is CASSDDRGGLYNEQFF. For the CDR3, the DNA is TGTGCCAGCAGCGACGACAGGGGTGGACTCTACAATGAGCAGTTCTTC. The variable domain in full, with the rest retrieved from reference TRBV9 and TRBJ2-1, is DSGVTQTPKHLITATGQRVTLRCSPRSGDLSVYWYQQSLDQGLQFLIQYYNGEERAKGNILERFSAQQFPDLHSELNLSSLELGDSALYFCASSDDRGGLYNEQFFGPGTRLTVL.